What follows are 13 T cell receptor beta chains derived from one specimen sequenced in a study of T-cell reconstitution after alpha-beta-depleted transplantation in children (dated by TCRdb to the mid-2010s). The protocol used for the library was PCR. TCRdb lists the instrument as Illumina HiSeq 2500. To normalize quantification of the TCRbeta repertoire, the TCR libraries were built with molecular barcoding that relied on unique molecular identifiers. The public reads were quality trimmed at Q25 with fastp and then assembled into clones with MiXCR by TCRdb, keeping productive beta chains. Rows with one shared CDR3 protein collapse into an entry with the most common genes and DNA. For this sample there are about 98,000 distinct CDR3 sequences; around a quarter appear just once. The top ten constitute 20% to 25% of the sample. The label giving this sample's treatment or condition can be read as: allogeneic hematopoietic cell transplantation with graft depleted of TCRalphabeta T cells and CD19 B cells.

Sample: PBMCs, taken before TCRalphabeta/CD19-depleted stem cell transplant. The receptors stem from a boy aged 2 to 9 with acute lymphoblastic leukemia, due to receive a stem cell transplant.

The rearrangement uses TRBV5-1 and TRBJ2-2; D is undetermined. The length of the CDR3 is 15 residues. Trimming removed 1 base from V and 7 bases from J, with 14 bases in between. Per the germline V gene, CDR1 is SGHRS and CDR2 is YFSETQ. The CDR3 region has the DNA TGCGCCAGCAGCTTGAATGGGGTTTCTGGCGGGGAGCTGTTTTTT. It is translated as CASSLNGVSGGELFF.

The table lists this clonotype with many counts. The chain uses TRBV19 and TRBJ2-1; D gene uncertain. V gave up 6 bases and J gave up 4 bases, with 13 bases separating them. There are 14 residues in the CDR3. Germline V gene data show CDR1 as LNHDA and CDR2 as SQIVND (reference sequence). This CDR3 reads CASRGEVEYNEQFF. As DNA, the CDR3 is TGTGCCAGTAGAGGAGAAGTTGAGTACAATGAGCAGTTCTTC.

This chain connects TRBV7-2 to TRBJ2-7, with 7 bases lining up with TRBD2. V dropped 3 bases and J dropped 7; count of bases not matched to a gene: 9. The CDR3 length is 14 residues. Germline values: CDR1 SGHTA, CDR2 FQGNSA. CDR3 sequence (DNA): TGTGCCAGCAGCTTCGGCGGGAGAAGGGAGGAGCAGTACTTC. This translates into CASSFGGRREEQYF.

Turning to this clonotype: The junction differs from germline at one of its ends, possibly a read error. The CDR3 region has the DNA TGTGCCAGCAGCTTAGGGACAGGGGGGCTAGTGGAGCAGCACTTC. It specifies CASSLGTGGLVEQHF. The J gene is TRBJ2-7, the V gene TRBV7-2; TRBD1 agrees at 10 bases. Germline-derived CDR1 and CDR2 are SGHTA and FQGNSA. CDR3 length equals 15 residues. Together with reference TRBV7-2 and TRBJ2-7, the CDR3 gives the full variable domain: GAGVSQSPSNKVTEKGKDVELRCDPISGHTALYWYRQSLGQGLEFLIYFQGNSAPDKSGLPSDRFSAERTGGSVSTLTIQRTQQEDSAVYLCASSLGTGGLVEQHFGPGTRLTVT.

The rearrangement uses TRBV28 and TRBJ1-4, with D possibly TRBD1 on 6 matching bases. CDR1 is MDHEN, CDR2 SYDVKM, per germline. V dropped 5 bases and J dropped 3 bases, with 13 bases sitting between them. The CDR3 is 15 residues long. CDR3 region: CASSDDRTANEKLFF. CDR3 in DNA: TGTGCCAGCAGTGACGACCGGACAGCTAATGAAAAACTGTTTTTT.

V is TRBV25-1 and J is TRBJ2-5, with D possibly being TRBD2 (6 bases). Germline assignment: CDR1 MGHDK and CDR2 SYGVNS. Trimming left V 1 base short and J 2 bases short, with 17 bases between. The CDR3 loop spans 17 amino acids. Written as DNA, the CDR3 is TGTGCCAGCAGTGAATGGGGCGGAGGGGCCCAACAAGAGACCCAGTACTTC. Amino acids: CASSEWGGGAQQETQYF.

The chain joins TRBV5-1 to TRBJ2-1, with TRBD2 identical over 9 bases. V lost 2 bases, J lost 3 bases, and 3 bases stayed unmatched. Germline V CDR1 and CDR2: SGHRS, YFSETQ. The CDR3 has 15 residues. The chain's CDR3 is CASSFPAGGYNEQFF. CDR3 sequence (DNA): TGCGCCAGCAGCTTCCCAGCGGGAGGCTACAATGAGCAGTTCTTC.

This clonotype came up many times. J is TRBJ2-3 and V is TRBV7-9, with D perhaps TRBD2 (6 bases). V lost 1 base and J 14 bases, leaving 10 bases between the germline ends. The CDR3 sequence is 11 residues long. The germline gives CDR1 SEHNR, CDR2 FQNEAQ (reference sequence). As DNA, the CDR3 is TGTGCCAGCAGCTTAGACCGGGAGTTGTATTTT. This gives the protein CASSLDRELYF.

This clonotype was seen more than once but under ten times. The V gene is TRBV11-2, the J gene TRBJ2-3; unclear D gene. The germline gives CDR1 SGHAT, CDR2 FQNNGV. The CDR3 has 11 residues. V was shortened by 3 bases and J by 6 bases, with 4 bases between the two germline ends. The CDR3 loop reads CASSFGDTQYF. In DNA form, the CDR3 reads TGTGCCAGCAGCTTCGGGGATACGCAGTATTTT.

V is TRBV5-1 and J is TRBJ2-3, with 9 bases lining up with TRBD2. V shed 4 bases, J shed 5 bases, and the junction held 8 bases outside the gene matches. The germline V gene encodes CDR1 SGHRS and CDR2 YFSETQ. This CDR3 has 15 amino acids. The CDR3 sequence: CASSNSGSGIDTQYF. CDR3 nucleotide sequence: TGCGCCAGCAGCAATAGCGGGAGCGGTATAGATACGCAGTATTTT.

The rearrangement uses TRBV5-1 and TRBJ2-3; 10 bases are a match to TRBD2. This CDR3 spans 16 amino acids. Germline V CDR1 and CDR2: SGHRS, YFSETQ. J lost 1 base, V lost 1 base, and 3 bases had no gene match. The chain's CDR3 is CASSLRTSGGTDTQYF. CDR3 DNA: TGCGCCAGCAGCTTGAGGACTAGCGGAGGCACAGATACGCAGTATTTT.

This clonotype was recorded many times. This chain links TRBV5-1 with TRBJ1-1; D is undetermined. V dropped 6 bases and J dropped 2 bases, with 14 bases sitting between them. CDR1 and CDR2 from the germline V gene are SGHRS and YFSETQ. The CDR3 covers 14 residues. DNA of the CDR3: TGCGCCAGCACTTCGGGTGGACTAAACACTGAAGCTTTCTTT. Amino acids: CASTSGGLNTEAFF.

This clonotype has a count of ten or more. This rearrangement joins TRBV14 to TRBJ2-2, with D tentatively TRBD2 (6 bases). The CDR3 sequence is 17 residues long. The germline V gene encodes CDR1 SGHDN and CDR2 FVKESK. V was trimmed by 6 bases and J by 1 base, leaving 18 bases between them. The CDR3 DNA follows: TGTGCCAGCAGACGTAGAGCGGAGGGGAGGAACACCGGGGAGCTGTTTTTT. Protein sequence: CASRRRAEGRNTGELFF.